These 10 T cell receptor beta chains share one sample of origin, sequenced in a study of glioma-infiltrating T cells after dendritic cell vaccination. Clones were read by immunoSEQ multiplex PCR, and TCRdb kept only the in-frame ones, dropping some. The data contain 85,000 to 110,000 clones, more than 80% of them singletons. The specimen comprised blood, sampled before dendritic cell vaccination. These receptor sequences come from a human donor with glioblastoma.

Regarding this clone: This sample includes further DNA sequences coding for the same CDR3. The chain uses TRBV30 and TRBJ1-5, with D possibly matching TRBD1 (5 bases). The CDR3 sequence is 13 residues long. The germline CDR1 and CDR2 sequences are GTSNPN and SVGIG (reference sequence). The V end lost 0 bases, the J end lost 4 bases, and 7 bases lay between the germline ends. CDR3 coding DNA: TGTGCCTGGAGTGTAAGGGGTAATCAGCCCCAGCATTTT. Translated, it gives CAWSVRGNQPQHF.

This clone has a single count. CDR3 in amino acids: CASSLVLRSPSSYNEQFF. Here the CDR3 DNA reads TGTGCCAGCAGCTTAGTTTTGCGGTCACCAAGCTCCTACAATGAGCAGTTCTTC. The chain is built from TRBV7-9 and TRBJ2-1; D is unclear. This CDR3 is built from 18 residues. Germline CDR1 and CDR2: SEHNR and FQNEAQ (reference sequence). Trimming took 1 base from V and 0 from J, leaving 16 bases between them. Drawing the rest from reference TRBV7-9 and TRBJ2-1, the complete variable domain is DTGVSQNPRHKITKRGQNVTFRCDPISEHNRLYWYRQTLGQGPEFLTYFQNEAQLEKSRLLSDRFSAERPKGSFSTLEIQRTEQGDSAMYLCASSLVLRSPSSYNEQFFGPGTRLTVL.

J is TRBJ1-5 and V is TRBV11-2, with D possibly matching TRBD1 (5 bases). Germline CDR1 reads SGHAT; CDR2 reads FQNNGV. This CDR3 region has 16 residues. The germline V and J ends were trimmed by 5 bases and 2 bases, with 16 bases remaining between them. The CDR3 reads CASSPKGVEGNQPQHF. The CDR3 bases are TGTGCCAGCAGCCCTAAAGGGGTAGAGGGCAATCAGCCCCAGCATTTT.

The sample holds one count of this clone. V gene TRBV7-9 combines with J gene TRBJ1-1; D is undetermined. Germline values: CDR1 SEHNR, CDR2 FQNEAQ (reference sequence). The CDR3 spans 13 residues. The germline V and J ends were trimmed by 2 bases and 1 base, with 5 bases remaining between them. The CDR3 is CASSLLGNTEAFF. The CDR3 DNA sequence: TGTGCCAGCAGCTTACTCGGGAACACTGAAGCTTTCTTT.

The chain carries TRBV5-1 and TRBJ2-5, with TRBD2 matching 8 bases. Losses at the gene ends were 0 bases for V and 3 bases for J; bases not matched to a gene: 7. This CDR3 is built from 16 residues. Germline CDR1 reads SGHRS; CDR2 reads YFSETQ. The CDR3 is CASSLAFGSGEETQYF. As DNA, the CDR3 is TGCGCCAGCAGCTTGGCCTTCGGTAGCGGGGAAGAGACCCAGTACTTC. The full variable domain, rest sourced from reference TRBV5-1 and TRBJ2-5, is KAGVTQTPRYLIKTRGQQVTLSCSPISGHRSVSWYQQTPGQGLQFLFEYFSETQRNKGNFPGRFSGRQFSNSRSEMNVSTLELGDSALYLCASSLAFGSGEETQYFGPGTRLLVL.

The CDR3 DNA reads as TGCGCCAGCAGCTTGGGACAGGGCGAGTTTGGCTACACCTTC. Its translation: CASSLGQGEFGYTF. The V gene is TRBV5-1, the J gene TRBJ1-2, with TRBD1 matching over 7 bases. The CDR3 covers 14 residues. J lost 7 bases, V lost 0 bases, and 6 bases had no gene match. CDR1 is SGHRS and CDR2 is YFSETQ in the germline V gene.

This chain uses TRBV27 with TRBJ1-1; 8 positions match TRBD1. CDR3 length equals 15 residues. Germline trimming cut 2 bases from V and 5 bases from J; bases unmatched to any gene: 7. CDR1 MNHEY and CDR2 SMNVEV come from the germline V gene (reference sequence). CDR3 sequence (DNA): TGTGCCAGCAGTTTACTCGGACAGGGTGGGACTGAAGCTTTCTTT. Amino acid sequence: CASSLLGQGGTEAFF.

This clone was counted between two and nine times. V is TRBV6-6 and J is TRBJ1-2; no firm D call. The CDR3 is made up of 12 amino acids. V dropped 8 bases and J dropped 0 bases, with 7 bases sitting between them. Looked up from germline, CDR1 is MNHNY and CDR2 is SVGAGI (reference sequence). As DNA, the CDR3 is TGTGCCAGCGGTGGAGCTAACTATGGCTACACCTTC. This codes for CASGGANYGYTF.

This sequence joins TRBV12-5 and TRBJ1-1; tentatively, D is TRBD1 (5 bases). Germline loops: CDR1 LGHNT, CDR2 FRNRAP. CDR3 length equals 15 residues. The V and J ends lost 3 bases and 2 bases respectively, with 13 bases between them. The CDR3 nucleotides read TGTGCTAGTGGTTTCCTCCCGGGGGATAACACTGAAGCTTTCTTT. Translation gives CASGFLPGDNTEAFF.

The chain has TRBV9 and TRBJ1-1; D is possibly TRBD1 (5 bases). Germline-derived CDR1 and CDR2 are SGDLS and YYNGEE. The V end lost 8 bases, the J end lost 0 bases, and 14 bases lay between the germline ends. The CDR3 runs to 14 residues. The CDR3 sequence is CARGGVKMNTEAFF. The CDR3, as DNA: TGTGCCAGGGGGGGGGTTAAAATGAACACTGAAGCTTTCTTT.